These 23 T cell receptor beta chains share one sample of origin, sequenced in a study of ipilimumab plus nivolumab after autologous stem cell transplantation. Clones were read by immunoSEQ multiplex PCR, and TCRdb kept only the in-frame ones, dropping some. The profile shows about 15,000 clones, roughly 74% of them singletons. Sample: PBMCs, taken in a trial of ipilimumab plus nivolumab as post-transplant consolidation. These receptors came from a male donor with primary mediastinal lymphoma.

The rearrangement uses TRBV2 and TRBJ2-6; D not certain. Germline values: CDR1 SNHLY, CDR2 FYNNEI. V dropped 1 base and J dropped 0 bases, with 4 bases sitting between them. The CDR3 extends over 15 amino acids. The CDR3, as DNA: TGTGCCAGCAGTGAAGTTCGCTCTGGGGCCAACGTCCTGACTTTC. Translated: CASSEVRSGANVLTF. The full variable domain, in which reference TRBV2 and TRBJ2-6 provide the parts outside the CDR3, is EPEVTQTPSHQVTQMGQEVILRCVPISNHLYFYWYRQILGQKVEFLVSFYNNEISEKSEIFDDQFSVERPDGSNFTLKIRSTKLEDSAMYFCASSEVRSGANVLTFGAGSRLTVL.

The genes are TRBV2 and TRBJ1-5; the D gene is possibly TRBD1 (5 bases). The CDR3 has 15 residues. Trimming pared 5 bases from V and 1 base from J, leaving 12 bases between. The germline CDR1 and CDR2 sequences are SNHLY and FYNNEI. The CDR3: CASSPMGPSNQPQHF. In DNA, the CDR3 is TGTGCCAGCAGTCCTATGGGACCGAGCAATCAGCCCCAGCATTTT.

The rearrangement joins TRBV5-1 to TRBJ1-3, with a weak D call TRBD1 (6 bases). Germline CDR1 SGHRS, CDR2 YFSETQ. CDR3 length: 16 residues. V was pared by 4 bases and J by 2 bases, with 16 bases between. CDR3 DNA: TGCGCCAGCAGCGTGACTTACAGGGAGGCTGGAAACACCATATATTTT. It codes for CASSVTYREAGNTIYF. Supplemented by reference TRBV5-1 and TRBJ1-3, the full variable domain reads KAGVTQTPRYLIKTRGQQVTLSCSPISGHRSVSWYQQTPGQGLQFLFEYFSETQRNKGNFPGRFSGRQFSNSRSEMNVSTLELGDSALYLCASSVTYREAGNTIYFGEGSWLTVV.

This clone occurred a few times. The chain links TRBV6-4 to TRBJ2-1; tentatively, D is TRBD1 or TRBD2 (6 bases each). The length of the CDR3 is 13 residues. Germline lookup yields CDR1 MRHNA and CDR2 SNTAGT. With 10 bases removed from V and 5 bases from J, the gap between germline ends came to 15 bases. Here the CDR3 DNA reads TGTGCCACCAAGTCCGGGGGCAACAATGAGCAGTTCTTC. Residues: CATKSGGNNEQFF.

The chain has TRBV7-3 and TRBJ2-1, with 11 bases matching TRBD2. The germline gives CDR1 SGHTA, CDR2 FQGTGA. Losses at the gene ends were 4 bases for V and 2 bases for J; bases not matched to a gene: 4. The length of the CDR3 is 16 residues. CDR3 bases: TGTGCCAGCAGCTGGGTAGCGGGAGGGGCCTACAATGAGCAGTTCTTC. Its translation is CASSWVAGGAYNEQFF.

J is TRBJ2-7 and V is TRBV25-1, with 8 bases fitting TRBD2. Trimming took 8 bases from V and 2 from J; bases not matched to a gene: 11. The CDR3 extends over 15 amino acids. CDR1 and CDR2 from the germline V gene are MGHDK and SYGVNS. CDR3 DNA: TGTGCCAGCCTCCCCGGGGGGGCCACCACCTACGAGCAGTACTTC. Protein: CASLPGGATTYEQYF.

The V gene is TRBV14, the J gene TRBJ2-5, with 8 positions matching TRBD1. The J call may be mistaken, given a closer DNA end match to TRBJ2-7. Germline V gives CDR1 SGHDN, CDR2 FVKESK. The CDR3 has 22 residues. Here the CDR3 DNA reads TGTGCCAGCAGCCGCCTAACCGGGACAGGCGGGCTGAGCCAGCCCAGCTCCTACGAGCAGTACTTC. Its translation is CASSRLTGTGGLSQPSSYEQYF.

The gene calls are TRBV7-2 and TRBJ2-2, with TRBD2 identical over 7 bases. The CDR3 sequence is 17 residues long. Looked up from germline, CDR1 is SGHTA and CDR2 is FQGNSA. The ends lost 2 bases at V and 0 bases at J; junction bases unmatched: 6. As DNA, the CDR3 is TGTGCCAGCAGCTTACTTGCCCTAGCGGCGAACACCGGGGAGCTGTTTTTT. Residues: CASSLLALAANTGELFF. Full variable domain (outside the CDR3, taken from reference TRBV7-2 and TRBJ2-2): GAGVSQSPSNKVTEKGKDVELRCDPISGHTALYWYRQSLGQGLEFLIYFQGNSAPDKSGLPSDRFSAERTGGSVSTLTIQRTQQEDSAVYLCASSLLALAANTGELFFGEGSRLTVL.

This clone was picked up one time. J is TRBJ2-5 and V is TRBV5-1, with 7 bases identical to TRBD1. The junction had 4 bases not matched to a gene; V was cut back by 4 bases and J by 1 base. Germline V lookup: CDR1 SGHRS, CDR2 YFSETQ. There are 14 residues in the CDR3. Here the CDR3 reads CASSETGPQETQYF. The CDR3 region has the DNA TGCGCCAGCAGCGAGACAGGGCCCCAAGAGACCCAGTACTTC. The variable domain in full, with the rest retrieved from reference TRBV5-1 and TRBJ2-5, is KAGVTQTPRYLIKTRGQQVTLSCSPISGHRSVSWYQQTPGQGLQFLFEYFSETQRNKGNFPGRFSGRQFSNSRSEMNVSTLELGDSALYLCASSETGPQETQYFGPGTRLLVL.

This clone was observed a handful of times. The J gene is TRBJ1-2, the V gene TRBV29-1; no firm D call. The CDR3 totals 12 residues. Trimming shortened V by 3 bases and J by 6 bases, and 11 bases separated the two germline ends. The germline V gene has CDR1 SQVTM and CDR2 ANQGSEA. The DNA for the CDR3 is TGCAGCGTTGATATGGTAGGGAATGGCTACACCTTC. It encodes CSVDMVGNGYTF. Variable domain in full (rest from reference TRBV29-1 and TRBJ1-2): SAVISQKPSRDICQRGTSLTIQCQVDSQVTMMFWYRQQPGQSLTLIATANQGSEATYESGFVIDKFPISRPNLTFSTLTVSNMSPEDSSIYLCSVDMVGNGYTFGSGTRLTVV.

V usage is TRBV27 and J usage is TRBJ2-7; D is unclear. This CDR3 has 13 amino acids. Germline V gene data show CDR1 as MNHEY and CDR2 as SMNVEV (reference sequence). The V and J ends lost 11 bases and 3 bases respectively, with 17 bases between them. The CDR3 here is CAGVVVGLYEQYF. Written as DNA, the CDR3 is TGTGCCGGCGTAGTTGTTGGTCTCTACGAGCAGTACTTC.

About this clone: Different DNA sequences within this sample yield the same CDR3. This chain links TRBV2 with TRBJ1-5; 7 bases line up with TRBD1. V was pared by 4 bases and J by 4 bases, with 4 bases of the junction left unmatched. CDR3 size: 14 residues. CDR1 is SNHLY and CDR2 is FYNNEI in the germline V gene. CDR3 loop: CASSGQGGNQPQHF. The CDR3 DNA is TGTGCCAGCAGTGGACAGGGAGGGAATCAGCCCCAGCATTTT.

This chain connects TRBV7-9 to TRBJ2-5; D gene ambiguous. V was trimmed by 5 bases and J by 5 bases, leaving 9 bases between them. In germline, CDR1 is SEHNR, CDR2 FQNEAQ (reference sequence). CDR3 size: 12 residues. The CDR3 coding sequence is TGTGCCAGCAGCCGCAGAGAGGAGACCCAGTACTTC. Translating gives CASSRREETQYF.

V gene TRBV5-8 combines with J gene TRBJ2-5, with unresolved D. Germline V gene data show CDR1 as SGHTS and CDR2 as YDEGEE. The V and J ends lost 1 base and 2 bases respectively, with 9 bases between them. The CDR3 has 14 amino acids. CDR3 in amino acids: CASSLRRFQETQYF. The CDR3 DNA reads as TGTGCCAGCAGCTTGCGAAGGTTTCAAGAGACCCAGTACTTC.

J is TRBJ1-1 and V is TRBV9; D may be TRBD1 (5 bases). In germline, CDR1 is SGDLS, CDR2 YYNGEE. The CDR3 is 12 residues long. Trimming shortened V by 3 bases and J by 6 bases, and 9 bases separated the two germline ends. The CDR3 DNA reads TGTGCCAGCAGCGCCCAGGGTGCTGAAGCTTTCTTT. Its protein product is CASSAQGAEAFF.

This clone was observed a single time. The chain combines TRBV7-3 with TRBJ2-7, with 10 bases identical to TRBD2. J gave up 2 bases and V 2 bases, and 3 bases lay outside the gene matches. Germline V gene lookup returns CDR1 SGHTA and CDR2 FQGTGA. This CDR3 spans 15 amino acids. The DNA of the CDR3 is TGTGCCAGCAGCTTAGGACTAGCGGTAACCTACGAGCAGTACTTC. Protein sequence: CASSLGLAVTYEQYF.

This rearrangement joins TRBV6-5 to TRBJ2-7; D remains unclear. Trimming removed 5 bases from V and 3 bases from J, with 5 bases in between. This CDR3 spans 11 amino acids. Per the germline V gene, CDR1 is MNHEY and CDR2 is SVGAGI. CDR3 in DNA: TGTGCCAGCAGTCTCTACTACGAGCAGTACTTC. It yields the protein CASSLYYEQYF.

The CDR3 loop is CASSPRTGAYEQYF. The CDR3 bases are TGTGCCAGCAGCCCCCGGACAGGGGCCTACGAGCAGTACTTC. This rearrangement joins TRBV7-9 to TRBJ2-7; 9 bases line up with TRBD1. In germline, CDR1 is SEHNR, CDR2 FQNEAQ (reference sequence). The CDR3 is 14 residues long. V trimming: 5 bases; J trimming: 2 bases; junction bases outside the gene matches: 4.

V gene TRBV5-1 combines with J gene TRBJ2-5, with 8 bases that match TRBD2. Germline CDR1 is SGHRS and CDR2 is YFSETQ. The junction had 4 bases not matched to a gene; V was cut back by 2 bases and J by 4 bases. CDR3 size: 14 residues. The CDR3 spells CASSFTSGRETQYF. The CDR3 nucleotides are TGCGCCAGCAGCTTCACTAGCGGCCGAGAGACCCAGTACTTC.

This clone has just a few counts. The chain combines TRBV28 with TRBJ2-7, with 13 bases fitting TRBD2. V lost 8 bases, J lost 4 bases, and 2 bases stayed unmatched. Per germline, CDR1 MDHEN and CDR2 SYDVKM. The CDR3 has 13 amino acids. CDR3 protein: CASEGLAGYEQYF. The CDR3, as DNA: TGTGCCAGCGAGGGACTAGCGGGGTACGAGCAGTACTTC.

This clone came up a few times. This chain uses TRBV4-1 with TRBJ2-7, with a tentative D call TRBD2 (6 bases). Germline V gene lookup returns CDR1 MGHRA and CDR2 YSYEKL. This CDR3 is 14 amino acids long. V was clipped by 3 bases and J by 6 bases, with 15 bases between them. CDR3 sequence reads: CASSHQRRDSEQYF. DNA for the CDR3: TGCGCCAGCAGCCACCAGAGGAGGGATAGCGAGCAGTACTTC.

This rearrangement joins TRBV5-5 to TRBJ1-2, with 7 bases matching TRBD1. V lost 3 bases, J lost 8 bases, and 10 bases stayed unmatched. CDR1 and CDR2 (germline): SGHKS, YYEKEE (reference sequence). The CDR3 loop spans 14 amino acids. The CDR3: CASSWDSLGGGYTF. The CDR3 region has the DNA TGTGCCAGCAGCTGGGACAGCCTAGGGGGAGGCTACACCTTC.

The chain carries TRBV6-5 and TRBJ1-1; the match to TRBD1 covers 12 bases. This CDR3 is built from 13 residues. Losses at the gene ends were 6 bases for V and 10 bases for J; bases not matched to a gene: 6. CDR1 and CDR2 from the germline V gene are MNHEY and SVGAGI. Here the CDR3 DNA reads TGTGCCAGCAGCCCCCCGGGACAGGGGGCAGCTTTCTTT. Protein sequence: CASSPPGQGAAFF.